One sample yielded the 32 T cell receptor beta chains listed below, sequenced in a study of shared clonotypes between healthy human individuals. Libraries were prepared by immunoSEQ multiplex PCR; TCRdb keeps only in-frame clonotypes and omits some of them. The top ten clones hold under 65% of a sample with approximately 87,000 clones, roughly two thirds of them seen once. The sample comprised memory CD8+ T cells sorted from blood. The subset denotes: CD45RO+ cells pooled with CCR7-negative TemRA cells. These receptors came from a man aged 25-45 years in good health.

The V call is TRBV6-1, the J call TRBJ1-5; unclear D gene. The V gene's germline CDR1 is MNHNS and CDR2 SASEGT. The CDR3 contains 16 residues. V dropped 3 bases and J dropped 7 bases, with 19 bases sitting between them. As DNA, the CDR3 is TGTGCCAGCAGTGAGATTGCAGGAGTACCTACGCAGCCCCAGCATTTT. Its protein is CASSEIAGVPTQPQHF.

This clone was recorded a few times. This chain links TRBV7-3 with TRBJ2-7, with TRBD1 identical over 8 bases. The CDR3 totals 14 residues. V lost 5 bases and J lost 4; bases outside the gene matches: 7. Germline V CDR1 and CDR2: SGHTA, FQGTGA. CDR3 bases: TGTGCCAGCAGCCCGACAGGGGACAATTACGAGCAGTACTTC. It codes for CASSPTGDNYEQYF. Drawing the rest from reference TRBV7-3 and TRBJ2-7, the complete variable domain is GAGVSQTPSNKVTEKGKYVELRCDPISGHTALYWYRQSLGQGPEFLIYFQGTGAADDSGLPNDRFFAVRPEGSVSTLKIQRTERGDSAVYLCASSPTGDNYEQYFGPGTRLTVT.

DNA for the CDR3: TGTGCCAGCAGCTCCCCCCCAGAAGCAAACGAGCAGTACTTC. The encoded protein is CASSSPPEANEQYF. The chain employs TRBV11-2 and TRBJ2-7; unclear D gene. V lost 4 bases to trimming and J lost 5 bases, with 15 bases between them. Germline V gene data show CDR1 as SGHAT and CDR2 as FQNNGV. The CDR3 extends over 14 amino acids.

CDR3 sequence (DNA): TGCGCCAGCAATTTACAGGGAGTCGCGCTCGAGCAGTACTTC. It is translated as CASNLQGVALEQYF. The V call is TRBV10-1, the J call TRBJ2-7; tentatively, D is TRBD1 (6 bases). Trimming stripped 7 bases from V and 6 bases from J, with 19 bases between. The CDR3 loop spans 14 amino acids. In germline, CDR1 is WNHNN, CDR2 SYGVQD (reference sequence).

The chain has TRBV25-1 and TRBJ2-7, with TRBD2 matching 10 bases. This CDR3 spans 18 amino acids. Germline V gives CDR1 MGHDK, CDR2 SYGVNS. V shed 4 bases and J 6 bases; nucleotides not matched to a gene: 18. The CDR3 protein is CASSASLNLAGVSSEQYF. In nucleotides, the CDR3 is TGTGCCAGCAGTGCCAGCCTCAACCTAGCGGGAGTTTCTAGCGAGCAGTACTTC.

The chain couples TRBV9 to TRBJ2-1; no clear D. V was shortened by 1 base and J by 7 bases, with 12 bases between the two germline ends. CDR1 SGDLS and CDR2 YYNGEE come from the germline V gene. The CDR3 spans 14 residues. CDR3 protein: CASSVSGAGNEQFF. DNA of the CDR3: TGTGCCAGCAGCGTATCCGGCGCCGGGAATGAGCAGTTCTTC.

The chain has TRBV27 and TRBJ1-5; D not resolved. Germline CDR1 and CDR2: MNHEY and SMNVEV (reference sequence). The CDR3 loop spans 13 amino acids. Trimming took off 6 bases at V and 3 bases at J, with 9 bases between the two ends. CDR3 region: CASSGRDNQPQHF. Here the CDR3 DNA reads TGTGCCAGCAGCGGGCGGGACAATCAGCCCCAGCATTTT.

The chain has TRBV6-5 and TRBJ2-7, with TRBD2 identical over 9 bases. CDR3 length equals 16 residues. Germline assignment: CDR1 MNHEY and CDR2 SVGAGI. Trimming took 4 bases from V and 3 from J; bases not matched to a gene: 10. CDR3 loop: CASSSGSRLADYEQYF. In DNA, the CDR3 is TGTGCCAGCAGTTCCGGTTCTAGACTAGCGGACTACGAGCAGTACTTC.

This clone was detected a few times. Other DNA sequences within the sample encode an identical CDR3. The chain combines TRBV11-2 with TRBJ2-7; a possible D gene is TRBD2 (6 bases). The CDR3 has 14 amino acids. Germline V gene sequence: CDR1 SGHAT, CDR2 FQNNGV. V was clipped by 2 bases and J by 4 bases, with 12 bases between them. The CDR3 DNA reads TGTGCCAGCAGCTTAACAGGAGGGAGGTACGAGCAGTACTTC. Translation: CASSLTGGRYEQYF. Variable domain in full (rest from reference TRBV11-2 and TRBJ2-7): EAGVAQSPRYKIIEKRQSVAFWCNPISGHATLYWYQQILGQGPKLLIQFQNNGVVDDSQLPKDRFSAERLKGVDSTLKIQPAKLEDSAVYLCASSLTGGRYEQYFGPGTRLTVT.

This clone has at least ten counts. Other nucleotide sequences from this sample produce the same CDR3. This chain links TRBV10-3 with TRBJ2-7, with TRBD1 as a possible D gene (5 bases). Trimming left V 0 bases short and J 5 bases short, with 17 bases between. CDR3 size: 16 residues. Looked up from germline, CDR1 is ENHRY and CDR2 is SYGVKD. Here the CDR3 reads CAISESKFYPDNEQYF. In DNA form, the CDR3 reads TGTGCCATCAGTGAGTCGAAATTCTATCCGGACAACGAGCAGTACTTC.

Only a few counts were recorded for this clone. The chain employs TRBV9 and TRBJ1-4; D is unclear. CDR3 length: 15 residues. Germline-derived CDR1 and CDR2 are SGDLS and YYNGEE. V lost 0 bases to trimming and J lost 7 bases, with 13 bases between them. The CDR3 reads CASSVAGGGGEKLFF. The DNA of the CDR3 is TGTGCCAGCAGCGTAGCAGGAGGCGGAGGTGAAAAACTGTTTTTT.

The chain employs TRBV6-5 and TRBJ2-7; D unclear. Trimming took 10 bases from V and 2 from J, leaving 12 bases between them. Germline-derived CDR1 and CDR2 are MNHEY and SVGAGI. This CDR3 has 12 residues. CDR3 region: CATQPGPYEQYF. CDR3 bases: TGTGCCACCCAGCCGGGCCCCTACGAGCAGTACTTC.

This chain joins TRBV7-7 and TRBJ2-1; D uncertain. V was trimmed by 5 bases and J by 0 bases, leaving 14 bases between them. Per germline, CDR1 SSHAT and CDR2 FNYEAQ (reference sequence). This CDR3 is 16 amino acids long. CDR3 protein: CASSLLEAASYNEQFF. The CDR3 bases are TGTGCCAGCAGCCTATTAGAGGCGGCCTCCTACAATGAGCAGTTCTTC.

The V gene is TRBV6-5, the J gene TRBJ2-7; 7 bases are shared with TRBD1. V shed 4 bases and J 6 bases; nucleotides not matched to a gene: 3. CDR3 length: 12 amino acids. Germline values: CDR1 MNHEY, CDR2 SVGAGI. The CDR3 coding sequence is TGTGCCAGCAGTTCGACAGGGCCCGAGCAGTACTTC. It yields the protein CASSSTGPEQYF.

Note on this clone: A far larger clone differs by one base, so this is likely a read error. Within the sample, other DNA sequences also encode this same CDR3. The V and J genes are TRBV9 and TRBJ2-7; D might be TRBD1 or TRBD2, each matching 5 bases. Germline CDR1 is SGDLS and CDR2 is YYNGEE. V lost 3 bases to trimming and J lost 7 bases, with 20 bases between them. This CDR3 is 15 amino acids long. CDR3 DNA: TGTGCCAGCAGCGCCACCGGAACAGGTGGGAGTGAGCAGTACTTC. Its translation: CASSATGTGGSEQYF.

This clone was recorded at least ten times. The V gene is TRBV6-1, the J gene TRBJ2-3; 11 bases align to TRBD2. The germline V gene has CDR1 MNHNS and CDR2 SASEGT. The CDR3 is 15 residues long. V was pared by 7 bases and J by 6 bases, with 9 bases of the junction left unmatched. DNA of the CDR3: TGTGCCAGCACAGGAATAGCGGGAGGGGGGGATACGCAGTATTTT. Translated: CASTGIAGGGDTQYF.

With respect to this clone: A much larger clone lies one base from this, so it may be a read error. The chain uses TRBV6-9 and TRBJ2-7; TRBD2 might be the D (5 bases). V was trimmed by 4 bases and J by 2 bases, leaving 6 bases between them. Germline loops: CDR1 MNHGY, CDR2 SVAAGI. The CDR3 runs 12 residues. The CDR3 reads CASSSLAYEQYF. CDR3 nucleotide sequence: TGTGCCAGCAGTTCACTAGCCTACGAGCAGTACTTC.

CDR3 sequence (DNA): TGCGCCAGCAGCTTGGGCGGCCGCTCCTACAATGAGCAGTTCTTC. Its protein product is CASSLGGRSYNEQFF. This chain connects TRBV5-1 to TRBJ2-1, with unresolved D. V lost 0 bases and J lost 0, with 7 bases in between. This CDR3 has 15 residues. From germline, CDR1 is SGHRS and CDR2 YFSETQ.

V usage is TRBV6-5 and J usage is TRBJ2-4; possibly TRBD2 for D (5 bases). CDR3 length: 15 amino acids. Germline V gene lookup returns CDR1 MNHEY and CDR2 SVGAGI. Trimming pared 6 bases from V and 6 bases from J, leaving 18 bases between. The CDR3 reads CASSPELDGINIQYF. The CDR3 nucleotides are TGTGCCAGCAGCCCGGAGCTCGACGGGATAAACATTCAGTACTTC.

This clone is classed as medium-sized. V usage is TRBV21-1 and J usage is TRBJ2-2; the table calls TRBD1, which could not be checked here. TRBV21-1 is a known pseudogene. CDR3 size: 15 residues. The chain's CDR3 is CASSTPQGATGELFF. CDR3 nucleotides: TGTGCCAGCAGCACCCCACAGGGGGCCACCGGGGAGCTGTTTTTT.

The chain is built from TRBV6-5 and TRBJ1-2, with 8 bases matching TRBD1. Germline CDR1 reads MNHEY; CDR2 reads SVGAGI. Trimming at V came to 4 bases and at J to 7 bases, leaving 11 bases not matched to a gene. The CDR3 contains 15 residues. The CDR3 here is CASSSPDRGARGYTF. CDR3 in DNA: TGTGCCAGCAGTTCCCCCGACAGGGGCGCTCGTGGCTACACCTTC.

CDR3 nucleotide sequence: TGTGCCAGCAGCCAAGATTCCGCACCCCCCTACAATGAGCAGTTCTTC. Amino acids: CASSQDSAPPYNEQFF. The chain is built from TRBV14 and TRBJ2-1; D is unresolved. There are 16 residues in the CDR3. Germline CDR1 and CDR2: SGHDN and FVKESK. The ends were cut back, 0 bases at V and 2 bases at J, with 11 bases in the middle.

The genes are TRBV5-6 and TRBJ2-1; 9 nucleotides match TRBD1. Germline lookup yields CDR1 SGHDT and CDR2 YYEEEE. CDR3 length: 14 residues. Trimming at V came to 4 bases and at J to 9 bases, leaving 8 bases not matched to a gene. CDR3: CASSHWTGVGEQFF. Here the CDR3 DNA reads TGTGCCAGCAGCCATTGGACAGGGGTAGGTGAGCAGTTCTTC. The entire variable domain, with the rest obtained from reference TRBV5-6 and TRBJ2-1, is as follows: DAGVTQSPTHLIKTRGQQVTLRCSPKSGHDTVSWYQQALGQGPQFIFQYYEEEERQRGNFPDRFSGHQFPNYSSELNVNALLLGDSALYLCASSHWTGVGEQFFGPGTRLTVL.

This rearrangement joins TRBV9 to TRBJ1-2; the match to TRBD1 covers 9 bases. Per germline, CDR1 SGDLS and CDR2 YYNGEE. The CDR3 has 16 residues. The V segment lost 0 bases and the J segment 6 bases; nucleotides outside the gene matches: 9. CDR3 loop: CASSVGRDRARHGYTF. The CDR3 DNA follows: TGTGCCAGCAGCGTAGGCCGGGACAGGGCCCGTCATGGCTACACCTTC.

This chain joins TRBV27 and TRBJ2-3; D possibly corresponds to TRBD2 (5 bases). Trimming pared 4 bases from V and 4 bases from J, leaving 12 bases between. The CDR3 sequence is 14 residues long. Germline lookup yields CDR1 MNHEY and CDR2 SMNVEV (reference sequence). This CDR3 is CASSSSSIADTQYF. The CDR3 DNA reads TGTGCCAGCAGTTCTTCTAGCATCGCAGATACGCAGTATTTT.

The rearrangement uses TRBV7-6 and TRBJ2-1; either TRBD1 or TRBD2 may supply D (6 bases each). The CDR3 sequence is 18 residues long. V shed 2 bases and J shed 6 bases, with 23 bases lying between them. Looked up from germline, CDR1 is SGHVS and CDR2 is FNYEAQ. This CDR3 is CASSLRGRGITPFNEQFF. For the CDR3, the DNA is TGTGCCAGCAGCTTACGGGGGCGAGGGATTACCCCCTTCAATGAGCAGTTCTTC.

The gene calls are TRBV4-1 and TRBJ2-7; D unresolved. The CDR3 is made up of 15 amino acids. Germline CDR1 reads MGHRA; CDR2 reads YSYEKL. Trimming stripped 0 bases from V and 0 bases from J, with 9 bases between. The CDR3 protein is CASSQEWAASYEQYF. In DNA, the CDR3 is TGCGCCAGCAGCCAAGAGTGGGCCGCCTCCTACGAGCAGTACTTC.

This chain links TRBV25-1 with TRBJ2-7; D gene uncertain. Looked up from germline, CDR1 is MGHDK and CDR2 is SYGVNS. The CDR3 sequence is 11 residues long. V was shortened by 4 bases and J by 3 bases, with 4 bases between the two germline ends. CDR3 bases: TGTGCCAGCAGTGGGGACTACGAGCAGTACTTC. Residues: CASSGDYEQYF.

This clone showed up just a few times. The chain joins TRBV6-4 to TRBJ2-1; 10 bases align to TRBD2. Germline trimming cut 5 bases from V and 4 bases from J; bases unmatched to any gene: 5. CDR3 length: 15 residues. Germline CDR1 reads MRHNA; CDR2 reads SNTAGT. CDR3 DNA sequence: TGTGCCAGCAGTCCCGGGACTAGCGAGTACAATGAGCAGTTCTTC. The encoded protein is CASSPGTSEYNEQFF.

In this sample, this clone turned up many times. The chain is built from TRBV6-4 and TRBJ2-2; a weak D match, TRBD2 (6 bases). V shed 0 bases and J shed 4 bases, with 12 bases lying between them. In germline, CDR1 is MRHNA, CDR2 SNTAGT. CDR3 size: 16 residues. The CDR3: CASSDSEEGITGELFF. CDR3 bases: TGTGCCAGCAGTGACTCGGAGGAGGGCATCACCGGGGAGCTGTTTTTT.

The CDR3 spells CASSPSYQQGETQYF. CDR3 bases: TGTGCCAGCTCACCCTCTTATCAACAGGGAGAGACCCAGTACTTC. The chain joins TRBV18 to TRBJ2-5, with a possible D match to TRBD1 (6 bases). V lost 3 bases, J lost 4 bases, and 15 bases lay in between. Germline assignment: CDR1 KGHSH and CDR2 LQKENI. The CDR3 runs to 15 residues.

The table lists this clone with a few counts. The CDR3 loop is CASSVAVLGTQYF. CDR3 in DNA: TGCGCCAGCAGTGTGGCCGTGCTAGGAACCCAGTACTTC. This chain joins TRBV10-2 and TRBJ2-5; no clear D gene. This CDR3 is built from 13 residues. Trimming removed 4 bases at V and 8 bases at J, with 14 bases between. Per the germline V gene, CDR1 is WSHSY and CDR2 is SAAADI.